These T cell receptor beta chains were read from a single sample in a study of cytomegalovirus exposure and HLA in healthy donors. TCRdb keeps only in-frame clones here, not all; method: immunoSEQ multiplex PCR. The table records 150,000 to 200,000 clones, 55% to 75% of them present only once. Sequenced: PBMCs. The receptors were gathered from a human donor in good health. The CDR3 runs from the conserved cysteine through the conserved F or W. Size is stated for part of the rows, as once, few or many counts, or as a class when the clone is expanded.

v_call	j_call	clone_size	cdr3_aa
TRBV11-3	TRBJ1-1	few	CASSLDHGMNTEAFF
TRBV2	TRBJ1-3	NA	CASSERGSGGNTIYF
TRBV5-1	TRBJ1-1	NA	CASSLTGNSYTEAFF
TRBV5-1	TRBJ2-3	NA	CASSLKWGNTDTQYF
TRBV30	TRBJ2-7	NA	CAWGTGDYEQYF
TRBV5-6	TRBJ2-3	few	CASSLGGVDTQYF
TRBV5-1	TRBJ1-2	few	CASSAGDRWGDGYTF
TRBV5-1	TRBJ1-1	NA	CASSRGQENTEAFF
TRBV6-1	TRBJ2-3	NA	CASKRGNSDTQYF
TRBV5-6	TRBJ2-7	NA	CASGIAGGTYEQYF
TRBV6-5	TRBJ2-7	NA	CASRAPGGGTYEQYF
TRBV19	TRBJ1-5	NA	CATDLGGGNQPQHF
TRBV6-5	TRBJ2-3	NA	CASRQTWDTQYF
TRBV19	TRBJ1-4	NA	CASSTTEAPTNEKLFF
TRBV6-5	TRBJ1-3	few	CASSTGSGNTIYF
TRBV7-9	TRBJ2-5	few	CASSLLPYQETQYF
TRBV14	TRBJ2-3	NA	CASSQDLAGVGPDTQYF
TRBV27	TRBJ1-2	NA	CASSLGQAYGYTF
TRBV6-1	TRBJ1-6	NA	CASSESLGNSPLHF
TRBV5-1	TRBJ2-7	NA	CASSLDGVWQYF
TRBV7-9	TRBJ2-7	NA	CASSLRTTTYEQYF
TRBV18	TRBJ2-7	NA	CASSPREGRAYEQYF
TRBV7-6	TRBJ2-5	NA	CASRIGGGGETQYF
TRBV11-3	TRBJ2-7	NA	CASSLRGGTYEQYF
TRBV10-3	TRBJ2-6	NA	CATQGSSGANVLTF
TRBV10-3	TRBJ1-3	NA	CAIGQGNTGNTIYF
TRBV7-9	TRBJ2-3	NA	CASSPPQIYTQYF
TRBV4-2	TRBJ2-5	NA	CASSDTSGGETQYF
TRBV2	TRBJ2-1	NA	CASRSIRTSGDEQFF
TRBV12-1	TRBJ1-2	NA	CASSPSYTF
TRBV6-5	TRBJ1-2	NA	CASGGAGALYGYTF
TRBV5-6	TRBJ1-3	NA	CASSDPSGGGPSGNTIYF
TRBV9	TRBJ1-3	NA	CASSVSTVAGVGSGNTIYF
TRBV9	TRBJ2-1	NA	CASSVGPVHEQFF
TRBV20-1	TRBJ2-7	NA	CSARGGSEQYF
TRBV6-6	TRBJ1-1	NA	CASRTLQGGVNTEAFF
TRBV7-9	TRBJ1-1	NA	CASSTSSGTGIHTEAFF
TRBV27	TRBJ2-2	NA	CASRLQGAGTGELFF
TRBV5-1	TRBJ2-7	NA	CASNRDRGTYEQYF
TRBV9	TRBJ1-1	NA	CASSSSPGENTEAFF
TRBV6-1	TRBJ2-1	few	CASRGDEQFF
TRBV9	TRBJ2-7	NA	CASSVGPSGGAVPYEQYF
TRBV19	TRBJ1-3	NA	CASSIARGSGNTIYF
TRBV4-3	TRBJ2-7	NA	CASSYAGGGGVDEQYF
TRBV19	TRBJ1-2	NA	CASTQRGGAHYGYTF
TRBV6-1	TRBJ2-7	NA	CASSRTIYEQYF